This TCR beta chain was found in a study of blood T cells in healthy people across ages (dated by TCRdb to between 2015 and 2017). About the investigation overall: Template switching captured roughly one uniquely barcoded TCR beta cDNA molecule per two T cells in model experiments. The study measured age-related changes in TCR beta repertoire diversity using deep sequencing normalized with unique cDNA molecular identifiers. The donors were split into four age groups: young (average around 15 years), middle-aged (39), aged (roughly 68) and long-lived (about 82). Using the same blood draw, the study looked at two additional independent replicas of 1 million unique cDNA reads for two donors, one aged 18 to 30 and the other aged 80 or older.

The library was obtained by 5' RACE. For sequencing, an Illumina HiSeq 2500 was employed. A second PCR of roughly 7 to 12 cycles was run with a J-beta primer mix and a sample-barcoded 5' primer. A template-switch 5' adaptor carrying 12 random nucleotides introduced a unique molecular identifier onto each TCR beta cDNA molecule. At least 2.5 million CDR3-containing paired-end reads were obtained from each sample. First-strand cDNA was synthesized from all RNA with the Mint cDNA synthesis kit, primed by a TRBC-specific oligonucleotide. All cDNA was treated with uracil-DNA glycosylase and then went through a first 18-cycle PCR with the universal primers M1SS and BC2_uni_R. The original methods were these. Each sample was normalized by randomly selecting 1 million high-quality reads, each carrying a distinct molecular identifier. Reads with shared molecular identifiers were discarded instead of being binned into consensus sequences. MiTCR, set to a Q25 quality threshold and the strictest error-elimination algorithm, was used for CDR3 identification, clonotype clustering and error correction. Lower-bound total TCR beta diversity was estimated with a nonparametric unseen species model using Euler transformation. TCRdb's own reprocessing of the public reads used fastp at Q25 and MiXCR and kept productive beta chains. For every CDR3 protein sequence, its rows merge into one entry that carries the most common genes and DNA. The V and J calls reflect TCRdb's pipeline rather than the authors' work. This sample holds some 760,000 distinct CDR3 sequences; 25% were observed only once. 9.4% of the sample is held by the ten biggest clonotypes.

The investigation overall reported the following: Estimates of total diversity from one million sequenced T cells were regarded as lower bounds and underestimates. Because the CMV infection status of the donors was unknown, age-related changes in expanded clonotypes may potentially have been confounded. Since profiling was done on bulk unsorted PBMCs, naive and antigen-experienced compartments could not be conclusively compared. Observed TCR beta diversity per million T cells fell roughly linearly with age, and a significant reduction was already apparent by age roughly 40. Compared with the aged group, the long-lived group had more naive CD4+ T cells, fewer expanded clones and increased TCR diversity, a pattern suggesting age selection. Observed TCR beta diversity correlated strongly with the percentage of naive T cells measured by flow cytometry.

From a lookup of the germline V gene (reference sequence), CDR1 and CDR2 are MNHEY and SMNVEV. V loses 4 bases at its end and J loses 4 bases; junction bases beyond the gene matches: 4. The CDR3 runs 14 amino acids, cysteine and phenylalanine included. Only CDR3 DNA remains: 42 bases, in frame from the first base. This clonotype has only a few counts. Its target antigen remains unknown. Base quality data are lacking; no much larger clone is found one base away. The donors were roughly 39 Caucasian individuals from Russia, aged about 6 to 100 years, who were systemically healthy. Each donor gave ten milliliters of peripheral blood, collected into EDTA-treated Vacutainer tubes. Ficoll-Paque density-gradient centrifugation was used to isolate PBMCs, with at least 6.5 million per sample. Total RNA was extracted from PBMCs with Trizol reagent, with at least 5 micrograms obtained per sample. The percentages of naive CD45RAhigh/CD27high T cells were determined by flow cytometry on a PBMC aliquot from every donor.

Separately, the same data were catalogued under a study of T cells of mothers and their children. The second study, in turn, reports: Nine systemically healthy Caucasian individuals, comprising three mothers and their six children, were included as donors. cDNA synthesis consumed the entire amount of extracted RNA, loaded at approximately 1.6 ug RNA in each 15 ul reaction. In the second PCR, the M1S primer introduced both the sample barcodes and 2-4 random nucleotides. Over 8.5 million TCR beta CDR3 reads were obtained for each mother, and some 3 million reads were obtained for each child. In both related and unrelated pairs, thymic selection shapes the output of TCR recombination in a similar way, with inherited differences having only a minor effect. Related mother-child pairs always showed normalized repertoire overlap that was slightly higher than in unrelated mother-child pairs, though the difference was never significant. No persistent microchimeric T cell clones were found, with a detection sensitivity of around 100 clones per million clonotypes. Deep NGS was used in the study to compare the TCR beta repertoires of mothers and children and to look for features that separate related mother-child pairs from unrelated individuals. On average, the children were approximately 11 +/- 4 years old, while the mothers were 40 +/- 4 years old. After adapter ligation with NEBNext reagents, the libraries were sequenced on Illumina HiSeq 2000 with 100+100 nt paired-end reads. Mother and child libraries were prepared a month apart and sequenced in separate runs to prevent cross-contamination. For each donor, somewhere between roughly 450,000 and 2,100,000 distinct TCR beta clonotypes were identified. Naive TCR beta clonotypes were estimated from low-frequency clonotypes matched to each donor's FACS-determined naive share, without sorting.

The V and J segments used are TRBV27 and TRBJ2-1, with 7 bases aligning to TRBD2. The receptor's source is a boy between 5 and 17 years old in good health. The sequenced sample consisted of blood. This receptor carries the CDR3 CASSSSGMYNEQFF. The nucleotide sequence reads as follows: TGTGCCAGCAGTTCAAGCGGGATGTACAATGAGCAGTTCTTC.